This TCR beta chain derives from a study of molecular identifiers for immune sequencing clone quantification. Study-level points and caveats: More than 97% of effector molecules, versus under 1% of naive-cell molecules, belonged to clones above 20 RNA copies.

MiXCR, applied by TCRdb to the PCR reads, yields one record per CDR3 protein. The sample shows 600,000 to 650,000 distinct CDR3 sequences, just under 20% of them seen only once. Trimming at V came to 1 base and at J to 13 bases, leaving 11 bases not matched to a gene. Germline assignment: CDR1 SGHRS and CDR2 YFSETQ. CDR3 size: 15 residues. In the case of this clonotype: Its antigen is unidentified. A read error is possible here, since a much larger clone lies one base away.

The sequenced sample was naive CD8+ T cells from blood, with Jurkat cell RNA spiked in. Subset defined: FACS-sorted CD8+CD4-CCR7+CD45RA+ naive T cells. The source of this sequence is a human donor in good health. Some libraries in this study had Jurkat cell RNA spiked in. V usage is TRBV5-1 and J usage is TRBJ2-3, with 11 nucleotides matching TRBD2. CDR3 coding DNA: TGCGCCAGCAGCTTGACCGTAGCGGGGGGGCTCTCGGAGTATTTT. Its translation is CASSLTVAGGLSEYF.